Given below is one TCR beta chain in context. Antigen: not known. These data belong to a study of T cell responses to AZD1222 COVID-19 vaccine. Study as a whole: The study pooled second doses at about 4 or about 12 weeks. General study results and limits: Clonal diversity was possibly underestimated; the donors were predominantly white British and more often female.

Clones were sequenced by immunoSEQ multiplex PCR, and TCRdb holds only the in-frame ones, with some missing. The sample holds 150,000 to 200,000 clones, about 92% seen once. This CDR3 is 15 amino acids long. The V gene end was trimmed by 5 bases and the J gene end by 1 base; junction bases not matched to a gene: 7. The germline V gene has CDR1 SGHVS and CDR2 FQNEAQ. This receptor was identified in an adult in good health. The V call is TRBV7-8, the J call TRBJ2-5, with 7 bases that match TRBD2. This specimen consisted of peripheral blood, obtained on day 0 of AZD1222 vaccination. The DNA of the CDR3 is TGTGCCAGCAGCCCAAGACTAGCCTCCCAAGAGACCCAGTACTTC. As protein: CASSPRLASQETQYF.